The 2 T cell receptor beta chains reported below all come from one sample, sequenced in a study of human T cells and chemical hapten exposure. TCRdb fed the RACE reads into MiXCR, producing one record per CDR3 protein. The sample contains approximately 350,000 distinct CDR3 sequences, approximately 6.3% of which appear only once. Time point described: patch test 1, 2 weeks after DPC sensitization. The treatment: therapeutic diphenylcyclopropenone sensitization with weekly scalp DPC. Sequences were derived from whole blood, sampled in connection with sensitization to the hapten diphenylcyclopropenone (DPC). Every receptor here comes from a woman between 18 and 30 years old with alopecia areata. Some clones in this sample may be carry-over from other donors' samples.

There are many counts of this clonotype. A read error may account for a junction end that differs from germline. V is TRBV7-2 and J is TRBJ2-3; D is tentatively TRBD1 or TRBD2 (6 bases each). The CDR3 length is 15 residues. Per the germline V gene, CDR1 is SGHTA and CDR2 is FQGNSA. DNA of the CDR3: TGTGCCAGCAGGTTAGGGGGACTTAACACAGATACGCAGTATTTT. It is translated as CASRLGGLNTDTQYF.

The chain joins TRBV6-5 to TRBJ2-7; D gene ambiguous. CDR3 size: 13 residues. Trimming cost V 6 bases and J 3 bases, with 12 bases left between them. CDR1 is MNHEY, CDR2 SVGAGI, per germline. The CDR3 sequence: CASSYTPNYEQYF. Here the CDR3 DNA reads TGTGCCAGCAGCTACACCCCGAACTACGAGCAGTACTTC.